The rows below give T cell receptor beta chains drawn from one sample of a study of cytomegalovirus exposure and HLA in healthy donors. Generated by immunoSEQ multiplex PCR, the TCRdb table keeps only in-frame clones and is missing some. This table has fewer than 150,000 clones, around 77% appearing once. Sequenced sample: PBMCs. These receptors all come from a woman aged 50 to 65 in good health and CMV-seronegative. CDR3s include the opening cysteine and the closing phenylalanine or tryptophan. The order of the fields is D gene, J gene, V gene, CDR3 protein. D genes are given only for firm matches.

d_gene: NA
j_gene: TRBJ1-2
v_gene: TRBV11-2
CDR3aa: CASSTDSRHLYGYTF

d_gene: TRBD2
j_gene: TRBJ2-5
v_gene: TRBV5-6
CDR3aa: CASSLWRGETQYF

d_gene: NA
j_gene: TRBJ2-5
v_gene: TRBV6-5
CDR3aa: CASSYRMRSGQETQYF

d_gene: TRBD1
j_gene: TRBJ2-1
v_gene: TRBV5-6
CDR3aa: CASSRTGSYNEQFF

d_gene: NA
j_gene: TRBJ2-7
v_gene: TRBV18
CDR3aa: CASSAGQTSFYEQYF

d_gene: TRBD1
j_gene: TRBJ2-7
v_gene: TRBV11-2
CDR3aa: CASSSDRDGEQYF

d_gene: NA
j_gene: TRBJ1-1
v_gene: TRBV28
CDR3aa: CASSLGGMNTEAFF

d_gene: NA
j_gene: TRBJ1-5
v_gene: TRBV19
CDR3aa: CASSIEAGLRDQPQHF

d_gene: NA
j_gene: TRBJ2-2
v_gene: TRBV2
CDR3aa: CASSERGAQTGELFF

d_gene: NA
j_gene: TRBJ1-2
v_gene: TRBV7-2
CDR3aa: CASSLDKPNYGYTF

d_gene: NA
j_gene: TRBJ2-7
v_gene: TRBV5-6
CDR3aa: CASSLPQRSYEQYF

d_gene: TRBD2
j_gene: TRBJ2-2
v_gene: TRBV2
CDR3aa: CATGGSDTGELFF

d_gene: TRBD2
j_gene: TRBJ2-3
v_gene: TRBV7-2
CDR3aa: CASSSAGGTDTQYF

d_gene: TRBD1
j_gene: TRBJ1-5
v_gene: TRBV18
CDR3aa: CASSPGQAINQPQHF

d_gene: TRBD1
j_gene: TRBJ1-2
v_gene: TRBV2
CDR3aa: CASSVRQGGYGYTF

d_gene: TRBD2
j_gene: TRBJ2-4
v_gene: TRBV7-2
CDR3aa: CASSLGGSGGLYF

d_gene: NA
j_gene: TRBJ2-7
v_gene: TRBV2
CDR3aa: CASREQGISEQYF

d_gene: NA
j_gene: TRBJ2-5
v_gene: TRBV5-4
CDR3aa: CASSRRGWETQYF